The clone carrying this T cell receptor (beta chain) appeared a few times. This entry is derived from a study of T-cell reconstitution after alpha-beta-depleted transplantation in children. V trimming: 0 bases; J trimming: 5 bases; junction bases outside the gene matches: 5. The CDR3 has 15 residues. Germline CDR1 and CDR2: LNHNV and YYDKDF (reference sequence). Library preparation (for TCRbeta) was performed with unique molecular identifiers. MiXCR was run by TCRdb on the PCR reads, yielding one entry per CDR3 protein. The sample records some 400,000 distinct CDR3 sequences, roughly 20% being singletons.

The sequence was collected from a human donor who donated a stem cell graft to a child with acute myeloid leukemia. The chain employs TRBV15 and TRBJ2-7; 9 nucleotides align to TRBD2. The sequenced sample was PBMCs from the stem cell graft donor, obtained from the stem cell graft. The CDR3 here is CATSRDQGLAHEQYF. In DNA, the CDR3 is TGTGCCACCAGCAGAGATCAGGGACTAGCTCACGAGCAGTACTTC.